A selection of T cell receptor beta chains follows, all from one sample in a study of T cells in Graves' hyperthyroidism and ophthalmopathy. TCRdb re-called the multiplex PCR reads through MiXCR, storing one row per CDR3 protein. The data contain about 400,000 distinct CDR3 sequences, roughly 14% of them seen just once; the ten biggest clones take up less than 15%. The sequenced sample was blood. Receptor source: a young woman with Graves' hyperthyroidism. Both conserved end residues are trimmed from each CDR3. Part of the rows lack a size; the others show once, few, many or a class for expanded clones.

TRBJ2-5,TRBV9,many,ASSVETSWPPTQETQY
TRBJ2-1,TRBV5-4,many,ASSPGVTGVDEQF
TRBJ1-1,TRBV12-3/TRBV12-4,many,ASSPRVGGTEAF
TRBJ1-5,TRBV20-1,.,SARAFTDWSNQPQH
TRBJ2-3,TRBV3-1,many,ASSQDRSGTDTQY
TRBJ2-1,TRBV20-1,many,SAAGTSAKEQF
TRBJ2-7,TRBV11-2,many,ASSPGQGRAWY
TRBJ2-1,TRBV27,many,ASSLRSTGNEQF
TRBJ1-5,TRBV6-1,few,ARGGTPPSNQPQH
TRBJ2-7,TRBV6-5,many,ASSYSTSGRSYEQY
TRBJ1-4,TRBV11-2,many,ASRRPGRREKLF
TRBJ2-1,TRBV24-1,few,ATTSASGQF
TRBJ1-3,TRBV28,.,ASSLSQGVSGNTIY
TRBJ1-5,TRBV6-1,few,ASSYAGGSQPQH
TRBJ2-5,TRBV2,many,ASTGTADLGETQY
TRBJ2-2,TRBV3-1,many,ASSPGDGVGELF
TRBJ2-5,TRBV12-5,.,APRETY
TRBJ2-2,TRBV3-1,.,ASSRPGQASGELF
TRBJ2-3,TRBV6-1,many,ASSEASTSTDTQY
TRBJ2-2,TRBV4-3,many,ASSQVRARQDNTGELF
TRBJ2-2,TRBV15,few,ATSREAGFTGELF
TRBJ2-3,TRBV10-3,.,AISLTSTDTQY
TRBJ2-2,TRBV3-1,.,ASSQAGGGGTGELF
TRBJ2-5,TRBV5-5,.,ASRRRGEETQY
TRBJ1-2,TRBV24-1,many,ATSDSWQGDGYT
TRBJ2-7,TRBV12-3/TRBV12-4,many,ASSSTREQY
TRBJ2-7,TRBV20-1,many,SARGPNYEQY
TRBJ2-7,TRBV7-8,many,ASSLERVRSYEQY
TRBJ2-1,TRBV28,many,ASPPSGSTNEQF
TRBJ2-5,TRBV5-1,many,ASSLAGTGAQTQY
TRBJ1-2,TRBV5-8,.,ASRNFVDRGLGYT
TRBJ1-5,TRBV12-5,many,ASGGSNQPQH
TRBJ2-1,TRBV6-1,few,ASKDVLAANYNEQF
TRBJ1-2,TRBV28,few,ASRKGGRGSGYT
TRBJ2-1,TRBV7-9,many,ASSLNPWTAFGEQF
TRBJ2-1,TRBV5-1,.,ASAPRTSGSWNYNEQF
TRBJ1-1,TRBV19,.,ASSRGRNTEAF
TRBJ1-5,TRBV15,.,ATNNQPQH
TRBJ1-5,TRBV27,.,ASSRDRGGNQPQH
TRBJ1-2,TRBV20-1,many,SARADRDYGYT